This entry is about one TCR beta chain. Its antigen is unknown. The data originate from a study of T cell responses to AZD1222 COVID-19 vaccine. Per germline, CDR1 SQVTM and CDR2 ANQGSEA. This CDR3 has 15 amino acids. V lost 1 base and J lost 3, with 12 bases in between. Study-wide results and caveats: There were vaccine-associated CD4 TCRs across spike, dominant at 160-218 and 743-854. A reported finding is that nearly half of spike-specific TCRs target unmutated variant regions. Only five or six people who got AZD1222 tested seropositive at baseline. Spike-specific TCRs gained breadth and depth after people received two AZD1222 doses.

This table comes from immunoSEQ multiplex PCR, and its TCRdb copy is limited to in-frame clones, with some not included. The table shows more than 95,000 clones, with about 89% occurring only once. The chain couples TRBV29-1 to TRBJ2-2; D call uncertain. Material: peripheral blood, obtained on day 0 of AZD1222 vaccination. This clonotype was sampled from an adult in good health. CDR3 in amino acids: CSVEGGSLYTGELFF. The CDR3 DNA reads TGCAGCGTTGAAGGAGGTTCTTTATACACCGGGGAGCTGTTTTTT.